Only a few counts were recorded for the clone carrying this T cell receptor (beta chain). Its antigen is not known. This sample was taken from a study of T-cell reconstitution after alpha-beta-depleted transplantation in children. Broader study findings: It was reported that alpha-beta T cells came from several hundred expanded graft clones (about two months after transplant). From surviving recipient T cells and thymic progenitors came the high day-60 TCRbeta diversity observed in some patients. T-cell counts and diversity were attributed mostly to newly produced T cells one year after transplant.

Preparing the TCRbeta library involved the use of unique molecular identifiers. From the PCR reads, TCRdb called clonotypes with MiXCR, one entry per CDR3 protein. The table lists 450,000 to 700,000 distinct CDR3 sequences, roughly a quarter of them singletons, with 30% to 45% in the top ten. The CDR3 length is 12 residues. Trimming removed 2 bases at V and 6 bases at J, with 5 bases between. From germline, CDR1 is SGHAT and CDR2 FQNNGV. The chain couples TRBV11-2 to TRBJ2-1; the D is unclear. The TCR comes from a boy less than two years old with Wiskott-Aldrich syndrome, due to receive a stem cell transplant. The input for sequencing was PBMCs, taken before TCRalphabeta/CD19-depleted stem cell transplant. The CDR3 region has the DNA TGTGCCAGCAGCTTAAATAGCAATGAGCAGTTCTTC. Its protein is CASSLNSNEQFF.